This T cell receptor beta chain was profiled in a study of CD8 T cells in Susac syndrome. When the RNA was reverse transcribed, random hexamers were used with an input of roughly 0.5 to 1 ug. TCRdb called the immunoSEQ multiplex PCR reads again in MiXCR, with one record for every CDR3 protein. The top ten hold 0.26% of the sample, which has tens of thousands of distinct CDR3 sequences, 85% to 95% seen once. The CDR3 sequence is 16 residues long. V shed 4 bases and J shed 0 bases, with 13 bases lying between them. Germline loops: CDR1 SEHNR, CDR2 FQNEAQ (reference sequence). The sequenced sample consisted of CD8+ T cells from PBMCs. This sequence was found in a human donor in good health. The chain combines TRBV7-9 with TRBJ1-3, with unresolved D. CDR3 region: CASSSYGPISGNTIYF. The CDR3 DNA reads as TGTGCCAGCAGCTCTTACGGACCGATCTCTGGAAACACCATATATTTT.